These 30 T cell receptor beta chains share one sample of origin, sequenced in a study of blood T cells in healthy people across ages. The use of a sample-barcoded 5' primer and a J-beta primer mix characterized a second PCR of about 7 to 12 cycles. One entry per CDR3 protein, called by TCRdb with MiXCR from the 5' RACE reads. The repertoire holds hundreds of thousands of distinct CDR3 sequences, with roughly two fifths as singletons. What was sequenced was blood. The source of these receptors is a woman aged 55-70 years in good health.

This clonotype was counted ten times or more. V and J are TRBV20-1 and TRBJ2-1; 11 nucleotides line up with TRBD2. The CDR3 is made up of 13 amino acids. V was clipped by 2 bases and J by 7 bases; unmatched bases: 1. Germline V gives CDR1 DFQATT, CDR2 SNEGSKA (reference sequence). The CDR3 loop reads CSARLAGGNEQFF. Here the CDR3 DNA reads TGCAGTGCTAGACTAGCGGGAGGTAATGAGCAGTTCTTC.

J is TRBJ2-5 and V is TRBV4-3, with no clear D. CDR1 and CDR2 (germline): LGHNA, YSLEER. V shed 0 bases and J shed 3 bases, with 8 bases lying between them. The CDR3 has 14 residues. This chain's CDR3 is CASSQDNRKETQYF. The CDR3 region has the DNA TGCGCCAGCAGCCAAGATAACCGAAAAGAGACCCAGTACTTC.

This clonotype has only a few counts. The chain has TRBV10-3 and TRBJ2-3, with 10 bases that match TRBD2. Germline V gene data show CDR1 as ENHRY and CDR2 as SYGVKD. V lost 2 bases to trimming and J lost 5 bases; unmatched junction nucleotides: 4. CDR3 size: 15 residues. This CDR3 reads CAISEGTSVVDTQYF. The CDR3 DNA follows: TGTGCCATCAGTGAGGGGACTAGCGTTGTAGATACGCAGTATTTT.

In its sample, this clonotype was seen a few times. The chain carries TRBV20-1 and TRBJ2-3; 12 bases line up with TRBD2. Germline CDR1 is DFQATT and CDR2 is SNEGSKA (reference sequence). The V and J ends lost 3 bases and 3 bases, in that order; junction bases with no gene match: 4. CDR3 size: 15 residues. CDR3 sequence: CSARPGLAGTDTQYF. The CDR3 DNA follows: TGCAGTGCTAGGCCCGGACTAGCGGGGACAGATACGCAGTATTTT.

This clonotype was detected only a few times. The V gene is TRBV20-1, the J gene TRBJ2-3; D unresolved. Germline assignment: CDR1 DFQATT and CDR2 SNEGSKA (reference sequence). Trimming took off 0 bases at V and 5 bases at J, with 15 bases between the two ends. This CDR3 is 15 amino acids long. CDR3 sequence (DNA): TGCAGTGCTAGAGAGGGGTCCAGTTTTGGAGATACGCAGTATTTT. This translates into CSAREGSSFGDTQYF.

This clonotype was detected once. One end of the junction fails to match germline, which may point to a read error. V gene TRBV10-3 combines with J gene TRBJ2-1, with 7 bases that match TRBD1. The germline CDR1 and CDR2 sequences are ENHRY and SYGVKD. There are 16 residues in the CDR3. The CDR3 sequence: CAISESRQGSYNERFF. CDR3 nucleotides: TGTGCCATCAGTGAGTCCCGACAGGGATCCTACAATGAGCGGTTCTTC.

The chain recombines TRBV4-1 with TRBJ2-1; TRBD1 might be the D (6 bases). The CDR3 is 14 amino acids. Germline V CDR1 and CDR2: MGHRA, YSYEKL. V was pared by 5 bases and J by 6 bases, with 14 bases between. CDR3 bases: TGCGCCAGCAGCTTCAGGGGAGAGGGCAATGAGCAGTTCTTC. This sequence encodes CASSFRGEGNEQFF.

The chain carries TRBV2 and TRBJ1-5, with TRBD1 identical over 9 bases. J was trimmed by 7 bases and V by 7 bases; bases with no gene match: 5. Germline V gene sequence: CDR1 SNHLY, CDR2 FYNNEI. This CDR3 contains 13 residues. CDR3 loop: CASTADRGQPQHF. DNA for the CDR3: TGTGCCAGCACCGCGGACAGGGGCCAGCCCCAGCATTTT.

CDR3 amino acids: CSARSREQGTTNTDTQYF. CDR3 DNA: TGCAGTGCTAGATCGAGGGAGCAAGGGACTACCAACACAGATACGCAGTATTTT. The rearrangement links TRBV20-1 to TRBJ2-3, with TRBD2 matching 7 bases. Germline V gene sequence: CDR1 DFQATT, CDR2 SNEGSKA (reference sequence). The CDR3 is 18 residues long. The J segment lost 2 bases and the V segment lost 2 bases, leaving 16 bases of the junction unmatched.

The J gene is TRBJ2-5, the V gene TRBV5-1; tentative D call: TRBD1 (5 bases). The CDR3 is 14 amino acids. Germline-derived CDR1 and CDR2 are SGHRS and YFSETQ. The V gene lost 1 base and the J gene lost 5 bases, with 12 bases spanning the gap. In DNA, the CDR3 is TGCGCCAGCAGCTTGAGTGGACAAGTCGAGACCCAGTACTTC. It specifies CASSLSGQVETQYF.

This clonotype showed up just a few times. The CDR3 sequence: CASSTSPLTNYGYTF. As DNA, the CDR3 is TGTGCCAGCAGTACTTCCCCTCTGACTAACTATGGCTACACCTTC. This chain connects TRBV27 to TRBJ1-2; D uncertain. This CDR3 is built from 15 residues. Germline loops: CDR1 MNHEY, CDR2 SMNVEV (reference sequence). Trimming pared 5 bases from V and 0 bases from J, leaving 13 bases between.

A single count supports this clonotype. A read error may produce the germline difference seen at one junction end. This chain uses TRBV7-9 with TRBJ1-2; D not certain. From germline, CDR1 is SEHNR and CDR2 FQNEAQ (reference sequence). The CDR3 is 13 amino acids. The CDR3 sequence is CACSLAGGGGYTF. CDR3 coding DNA: TGTGCCTGCAGCTTAGCAGGCGGTGGGGGCTACACCTTC.

The chain carries TRBV3-1 and TRBJ2-7; 8 nucleotides match TRBD1. The CDR3 runs 16 residues. Trimming removed 2 bases from V and 2 bases from J; junction bases left unmatched: 8. Germline values: CDR1 LGHDT, CDR2 YNNKEL (reference sequence). CDR3 region: CASSQFPETGAYEQYF. DNA for the CDR3: TGTGCCAGCAGCCAATTCCCCGAGACAGGGGCCTACGAGCAGTACTTC.

This clonotype has at least ten counts. The J gene is TRBJ2-7, the V gene TRBV7-9; D could derive from TRBD1 or TRBD2 (5 bases each). The CDR3 has 16 amino acids. V lost 0 bases, J lost 2 bases, and 14 bases lay in between. Germline V gene data show CDR1 as SEHNR and CDR2 as FQNEAQ (reference sequence). The CDR3, as DNA: TGTGCCAGCAGCTTAGCGCTAGGGGACGGAACCTACGAGCAGTACTTC. It codes for CASSLALGDGTYEQYF.

The chain carries TRBV18 and TRBJ2-5; no definite D call. The V gene's germline CDR1 is KGHSH and CDR2 LQKENI. This CDR3 is built from 13 residues. V was clipped by 6 bases and J by 1 base, with 9 bases between them. The CDR3: CASSVLFQETQYF. Here the CDR3 DNA reads TGTGCCAGCTCGGTTCTGTTCCAAGAGACCCAGTACTTC.

This clonotype was seen more than once but under ten times. The chain recombines TRBV27 with TRBJ2-3; the D gene is possibly TRBD2 (5 bases). V gave up 8 bases and J gave up 0 bases, with 15 bases separating them. The CDR3 covers 15 residues. Germline V gene sequence: CDR1 MNHEY, CDR2 SMNVEV (reference sequence). CDR3 protein: CASRASGYSTDTQYF. In DNA form, the CDR3 reads TGTGCCAGCCGCGCGTCGGGGTATAGCACAGATACGCAGTATTTT.

The chain joins TRBV6-6 to TRBJ2-5; TRBD2 matches 9 bases. The J call may not be correct, given that the DNA end is closer to TRBJ2-7. The CDR3 spans 17 residues. The V gene's germline CDR1 is MNHNY and CDR2 SVGAGI (reference sequence). The CDR3 DNA reads TGTGCCAGCAGGGGACCCGGGACTAGCTCAGAAAACTACGAGCAGTACTTC. This encodes CASRGPGTSSENYEQYF.

The chain employs TRBV3-1 and TRBJ2-4, with D perhaps matching TRBD1 (6 bases). CDR1 and CDR2 (germline): LGHDT, YNNKEL (reference sequence). This CDR3 has 15 residues. V lost 8 bases and J lost 13, with 27 bases in between. CDR3 in amino acids: CASRNYRAGADEQYF. CDR3 bases: TGTGCCAGCCGCAACTACAGGGCCGGCGCGGATGAGCAGTACTTC.

This chain joins TRBV20-1 and TRBJ2-1; 8 bases are shared with TRBD2. Germline assignment: CDR1 DFQATT and CDR2 SNEGSKA (reference sequence). The ends lost 3 bases at V and 4 bases at J; junction bases unmatched: 26. The CDR3 is 21 residues long. The CDR3 DNA is TGCAGTGCTAGCCGAGATGAGGCAGTTCCCCTCTTTAGCGGGGATTACAATGAGCAGTTCTTC. Amino acid sequence: CSASRDEAVPLFSGDYNEQFF.

In this sample, this clonotype turned up many times. The chain couples TRBV28 to TRBJ2-7, with 11 bases identical to TRBD1. Unmatched junction bases numbered 4, after V lost 5 bases and J lost 4 bases. The germline gives CDR1 MDHEN, CDR2 SYDVKM. The CDR3 consists of 14 residues. Here the CDR3 reads CASSTGQGAYEQYF. The CDR3 nucleotides are TGTGCCAGCAGTACCGGACAGGGGGCTTACGAGCAGTACTTC.

The rearrangement links TRBV4-2 to TRBJ1-2; D is unresolved. Trimming stripped 0 bases from V and 4 bases from J, with 15 bases between. The CDR3 is 16 residues long. CDR1 and CDR2 (germline): LGHNA, YNFKEQ. CDR3 protein: CASSQDQGNALYGYTF. The CDR3 DNA is TGTGCCAGCAGCCAAGATCAAGGGAATGCCCTCTATGGCTACACCTTC.

This clonotype came up a few times. V and J are TRBV21-1 and TRBJ1-2. TRBV21-1 is a known pseudogene. CDR3 length equals 14 residues. CDR3 protein: CASSNGKPFYGYTF. DNA of the CDR3: TGTGCCAGCAGCAATGGTAAGCCGTTCTATGGCTACACCTTC.

J is TRBJ2-1 and V is TRBV10-3; D may be TRBD2 (6 bases). Trimming removed 3 bases at V and 2 bases at J, with 11 bases between. CDR1 is ENHRY and CDR2 is SYGVKD in the germline V gene. The CDR3 runs to 15 residues. The CDR3, as DNA: TGTGCCATCAGTGATTACGGCGGGACCTACAATGAGCAGTTCTTC. It translates to CAISDYGGTYNEQFF.

The chain links TRBV18 to TRBJ2-6; no clear D. Trimming removed 2 bases from V and 2 bases from J, with 4 bases in between. The CDR3 is made up of 14 amino acids. Germline-derived CDR1 and CDR2 are KGHSH and LQKENI. Here the CDR3 DNA reads TGTGCCAGCTCACCAGGGACTGGGGCCAACGTCCTGACTTTC. It is translated as CASSPGTGANVLTF.

The chain carries TRBV6-2 or TRBV6-3 and TRBJ1-4, with D hard to call. The germline CDR1 and CDR2 sequences are MNHEY and SVGEGT. Trimming removed 8 bases from V and 4 bases from J, with 17 bases in between. The CDR3 contains 15 residues. The CDR3 sequence: CASADGGRLNEKLFF. The CDR3 coding sequence is TGTGCCAGCGCGGACGGAGGGAGACTTAATGAAAAACTGTTTTTT.

The chain couples TRBV27 to TRBJ1-2, with 12 bases that match TRBD1. The CDR3 extends over 17 amino acids. Germline loops: CDR1 MNHEY, CDR2 SMNVEV (reference sequence). J lost 8 bases, V lost 5 bases, and 15 bases had no gene match. Written as DNA, the CDR3 is TGTGCCAGCAGTGAGAAGGGACAGGGGGCGTCTCTCTTAGGCTACACCTTC. This gives the protein CASSEKGQGASLLGYTF.

The chain has TRBV6-6 and TRBJ1-1, with 9 bases fitting TRBD1. The CDR3 has 11 amino acids. Germline CDR1 is MNHNY and CDR2 is SVGAGI (reference sequence). With V trimmed by 10 bases and J by 7 bases, 4 bases remained unmatched. The CDR3 region is CATGQGNEAFF. The CDR3 region has the DNA TGTGCCACGGGACAGGGTAATGAAGCTTTCTTT.

V gene TRBV20-1 combines with J gene TRBJ1-1; a possible D gene is TRBD1 (5 bases). The germline CDR1 and CDR2 sequences are DFQATT and SNEGSKA (reference sequence). V was pared by 0 bases and J by 10 bases, with 12 bases between. The CDR3 is 12 residues long. DNA of the CDR3: TGCAGTGCTAGAGACCCAGGGAGAGGAGCTTTCTTT. It specifies CSARDPGRGAFF.

The V and J genes are TRBV2 and TRBJ2-5; tentative D call: TRBD2 (5 bases). The germline V gene has CDR1 SNHLY and CDR2 FYNNEI. The germline V and J ends were trimmed by 3 bases and 6 bases, with 11 bases remaining between them. This CDR3 is 13 amino acids long. CDR3 DNA sequence: TGTGCCAGCAGTGAGAACAGCGGAAAGACCCAGTACTTC. Translation: CASSENSGKTQYF.

About this clonotype: A much larger clone lies one base from this, so it may be a read error. The chain uses TRBV5-6 and TRBJ2-5; D call uncertain. Per germline, CDR1 SGHDT and CDR2 YYEEEE. The V and J ends lost 6 bases and 2 bases respectively, with 8 bases between them. The CDR3 spans 12 residues. CDR3 nucleotides: TGTGCCAGCAACTTCGGGCAAGAGACCCAGTACTTC. This encodes CASNFGQETQYF.